A selection of T cell receptor beta chains follows, all from one sample in a study of blood T cell repertoires in COVID-19. Using immunoSEQ multiplex PCR, the repertoire was profiled, and TCRdb retains in-frame clones only, with some absent. The sample contains 150,000 to 200,000 clones, approximately 91% of which appear only once. The source material was peripheral blood. The receptors here all came from a man aged 18 to 35 with acute or convalescent COVID-19. The CDR3 runs from the conserved cysteine through the conserved F or W.

v_call cdr3_length cdr3_aa
TRBV7-8 16 CASSPGWAGGKDGYTF
TRBV5-6 13 CASSLATGNEQYF
TRBV18 14 CASSRDRGKETQYF
TRBV3-1/TRBV3-2 15 CASSRGTSASYEQYF
TRBV10-1 16 CASSDRLTGSGNTIYF
TRBV9 15 CASSGGQGDYNEQFF
TRBV27 13 CASSFATDNEQFF
TRBV30 15 CAWYTGTGGQTEAFF
TRBV7-2 12 CASSRDSTEQYF
TRBV12-3/TRBV12-4 13 CASSLDYGNEQFF
TRBV5-6 17 CASSGGTGGNSNQPQHF
TRBV6-5 15 CASSQRGGSTDTQYF
TRBV24-1 17 CATSGDRGQNSYNEQFF
TRBV18 15 CASSGTDRMNTEAFF
TRBV19 13 CASNFGGRDEQFF
TRBV6-4 15 CASSPQTGIGYGYTF
TRBV3-1/TRBV3-2 15 CASSQGVGTSSSQYF
TRBV5-1 16 CASSLELGGGTDTQYF
TRBV14 13 CASSQEWAGEAFF
TRBV5-1 15 CASSHGQESSYEQYF
TRBV16 14 CASSQSRTDHGYTF
TRBV5-4 14 CASSRVTDNSPLHF
TRBV27 14 CASSLAGSNQPQHF
TRBV7-9 17 CASSQFTPGQGSYGYTF
TRBV11-2 13 CASSLARYTEAFF
TRBV3-1/TRBV3-2 14 CASSLGGSNNEQFF
TRBV10-2 15 CASSDGGMGIYGYTF
TRBV24-1 12 CATRGPTGELFF
TRBV5-1 14 CASSSTGFNTEAFF
TRBV6-5 13 CASSPVTGHGYTF
TRBV30 11 CAWYRGRGYTF
TRBV5-1 13 CASSLRQGVEVFF
TRBV2 14 CASSQGGTGDGYTF
TRBV1 20 CTSSQDWDSGLDGMNTEAFF
TRBV18 18 CASSPFRAFGQDQETQYF
TRBV21-1 11 CASGGGAEAFF